A single sample is the source of the 26 T cell receptor beta chains below, sequenced in a study of Ad26.COV2.S vaccination and SARS-CoV-2 variants. Clones were sequenced by immunoSEQ multiplex PCR, and TCRdb holds only the in-frame ones, with some missing. The sample holds about 350,000 clones, about nine tenths seen once. Treatment meaning: some 20 received Ad26.COV2.S at low or high dose, single or two shots; roughly five received placebo; per-sample allocation not given. Sampling occurred on day 63 after the first vaccine or placebo injection. The material was peripheral blood, obtained in a trial of Ad26.COV2.S vaccine versus placebo. The receptors stem from a person between 18 and 65 years old who received the Ad26.COV2.S COVID-19 vaccine or a placebo.

The chain joins TRBV10-2 to TRBJ1-2; D remains ambiguous. Germline-derived CDR1 and CDR2 are WSHSY and SAAADI. The CDR3 loop spans 12 amino acids. V was shortened by 4 bases and J by 1 base, with 4 bases between the two germline ends. CDR3: CASSGGNYGYTF. The CDR3 coding sequence is TGCGCCAGCAGTGGGGGTAACTATGGCTACACCTTC.

V usage is TRBV10-3 and J usage is TRBJ2-3, with TRBD2 matching over 9 bases. Trimming at V came to 4 bases and at J to 1 base, leaving 3 bases not matched to a gene. Germline V gene lookup returns CDR1 ENHRY and CDR2 SYGVKD. The CDR3 spans 15 residues. The CDR3 nucleotides are TGTGCCATCAGTGGAGCTAGCGGGGGCACAGATACGCAGTATTTT. This encodes CAISGASGGTDTQYF.

The chain uses TRBV11-2 and TRBJ2-7; 9 bases align to TRBD1. Germline values: CDR1 SGHAT, CDR2 FQNNGV. Trimming cost V 4 bases and J 5 bases; bases outside gene matches: 6. The CDR3 spans 14 residues. As DNA, the CDR3 is TGTGCCAGCAGCTCGCCGGGACAGGGCCACGAGCAGTACTTC. Translated, it gives CASSSPGQGHEQYF.

The V and J genes are TRBV12-5 and TRBJ2-2; D might be TRBD2 (6 bases). The CDR3 is made up of 17 amino acids. Trimming took 3 bases from V and 3 from J, leaving 17 bases between them. The germline CDR1 and CDR2 sequences are LGHNT and FRNRAP. Here the CDR3 reads CASGLSLGGVDTGELFF. CDR3 DNA sequence: TGTGCTAGTGGTTTATCTCTAGGCGGGGTAGACACCGGGGAGCTGTTTTTT.

The rearrangement uses TRBV3-1 (or the pseudogene TRBV3-2) and TRBJ2-7; no clear D. This CDR3 is 13 amino acids long. The V gene lost 1 base and the J gene lost 2 bases, with 6 bases spanning the gap. CDR1 is LGHDT, CDR2 YNNKEL, per germline (reference sequence). The CDR3 nucleotides are TGTGCCAGCAGCCAAGGGGCTCCCTACGAGCAGTACTTC. Residues: CASSQGAPYEQYF.

The chain recombines TRBV7-9 with TRBJ1-4; D not certain. CDR3 size: 16 residues. Germline lookup yields CDR1 SEHNR and CDR2 FQNEAQ (reference sequence). V was shortened by 6 bases and J by 0 bases, with 14 bases between the two germline ends. The CDR3 DNA follows: TGTGCCAGCAGGGGTGGCAGTTTTGCAACTAATGAAAAACTGTTTTTT. Protein: CASRGGSFATNEKLFF.

This clone was seen more than once but under ten times. This chain connects TRBV5-8 to TRBJ1-6; no reliable D call. V lost 1 base and J lost 0, with 8 bases in between. This CDR3 comprises 16 residues. The germline V gene encodes CDR1 SGHTS and CDR2 YDEGEE. CDR3: CASSLRRSSYNSPLHF. CDR3 nucleotide sequence: TGTGCCAGCAGCTTGCGACGGAGCTCCTATAATTCACCCCTCCACTTT.

The J gene is TRBJ2-7, the V gene TRBV7-9; maybe TRBD2 (5 bases). CDR3 length: 12 residues. Germline V gene sequence: CDR1 SEHNR, CDR2 FQNEAQ (reference sequence). The V end was cut by 5 bases, the J end by 4 bases, with 9 bases between. The CDR3 bases are TGTGCCAGCAGCGTAGGCGGGTACGAGCAGTACTTC. It encodes CASSVGGYEQYF.

The chain couples TRBV5-6 to TRBJ2-4, with D perhaps being TRBD1 or TRBD2 (6 bases each). The germline CDR1 and CDR2 sequences are SGHDT and YYEEEE. The CDR3 loop spans 16 amino acids. With 4 bases removed from V and 0 bases from J, the gap between germline ends came to 14 bases. CDR3 in amino acids: CASSQGGRLAKNIQYF. Here the CDR3 DNA reads TGTGCCAGCAGCCAAGGGGGGCGCCTAGCCAAAAACATTCAGTACTTC.

This clone was detected a few times. V and J are TRBV4-1 and TRBJ1-5; possible D gene TRBD1, 5 bases. V was pared by 0 bases and J by 4 bases, with 13 bases between. Germline values: CDR1 MGHRA, CDR2 YSYEKL. The CDR3 length is 16 residues. The CDR3: CASSQETQGGNQPQHF. The CDR3 DNA sequence: TGCGCCAGCAGCCAAGAGACGCAGGGTGGTAATCAGCCCCAGCATTTT.

The chain's CDR3 is CASSPLAAQETQYF. As DNA, the CDR3 is TGTGCCAGCAGTCCACTAGCCGCGCAAGAGACCCAGTACTTC. The chain is built from TRBV6-6 and TRBJ2-5, with D maybe TRBD2 (6 bases). The V gene's germline CDR1 is MNHNY and CDR2 SVGAGI (reference sequence). V gave up 5 bases and J gave up 2 bases, with 12 bases separating them. The CDR3 runs to 14 residues.

The chain joins TRBV2 to TRBJ2-1; D gene uncertain. Between the trimmed V and J ends, which lost 2 bases and 0 bases, there was a span of 8 bases. Germline CDR1 is SNHLY and CDR2 is FYNNEI. The CDR3 is made up of 15 amino acids. DNA of the CDR3: TGTGCCAGCAGTGAATCGTCTAGCTCCTACAATGAGCAGTTCTTC. It is translated as CASSESSSSYNEQFF.

The chain employs TRBV21-1 and TRBJ2-7. TRBV21-1 represents a pseudogene. The CDR3 sequence is 14 residues long. The CDR3 coding sequence is TGTGCCAGCAGCAAAGAGGGGGGACACGGGGAGCAGTACTTC. Amino acids: CASSKEGGHGEQYF.

The genes are TRBV9 and TRBJ2-7; D gene unclear. Germline assignment: CDR1 SGDLS and CDR2 YYNGEE. The V gene lost 2 bases and the J gene lost 0 bases, with 9 bases spanning the gap. This CDR3 is built from 14 residues. The chain's CDR3 is CASSVGHSSYEQYF. The CDR3 nucleotides are TGTGCCAGCAGCGTTGGCCATAGCTCCTACGAGCAGTACTTC.

The V and J genes are TRBV6-5 and TRBJ1-2; 9 bases fit TRBD1. The CDR3 is 13 residues long. Trimming removed 5 bases from V and 7 bases from J; junction bases left unmatched: 5. Germline V gene data show CDR1 as MNHEY and CDR2 as SVGAGI. CDR3 in amino acids: CASSPTGGLGYTF. The DNA of the CDR3 is TGTGCCAGCAGTCCGACAGGGGGACTTGGCTACACCTTC.

The rearrangement uses TRBV28 and TRBJ2-3; 10 bases fit TRBD1. In germline, CDR1 is MDHEN, CDR2 SYDVKM. The junction had 10 bases not matched to a gene; V was cut back by 6 bases and J by 4 bases. This CDR3 spans 16 amino acids. CDR3 DNA sequence: TGTGCCAGCAGGAAGTATGGGACAGGGGTAGCAGATACGCAGTATTTT. Residues: CASRKYGTGVADTQYF.

The V call is TRBV30, the J call TRBJ2-1; D unclear. The germline V gene has CDR1 GTSNPN and CDR2 SVGIG (reference sequence). The CDR3 runs 11 residues. Trimming pared 0 bases from V and 10 bases from J, leaving 7 bases between. The CDR3 loop is CAWSVLREQFF. In nucleotides, the CDR3 is TGTGCCTGGAGTGTACTTCGGGAGCAGTTCTTC.

V usage is TRBV6-2 or TRBV6-3 and J usage is TRBJ1-5; TRBD1 might be the D (6 bases). This CDR3 contains 14 residues. The V end was cut by 2 bases, the J end by 8 bases, with 13 bases between. CDR1 is MNHEY, CDR2 SVGEGT, per germline. CDR3 bases: TGTGCCAGCAGTTACGACAGGAGGGAGAAGCCCCAGCATTTT. Its protein is CASSYDRREKPQHF.

The CDR3 sequence is CSVEGSGELFF. DNA of the CDR3: TGCAGCGTTGAAGGGTCCGGGGAGCTGTTTTTT. This chain connects TRBV29-1 to TRBJ2-2, with D unresolved. V was clipped by 1 base and J by 6 bases, with 3 bases between them. The V gene's germline CDR1 is SQVTM and CDR2 ANQGSEA. CDR3 length equals 11 residues.

The chain joins TRBV6-4 to TRBJ1-1; D unclear. V was trimmed by 11 bases and J by 8 bases, leaving 6 bases between them. The CDR3 has 8 residues. Per germline, CDR1 MRHNA and CDR2 SNTAGT. The CDR3 protein is CAYREAFF. The CDR3 DNA reads as TGTGCCTATAGGGAAGCTTTCTTT.

The chain uses TRBV5-6 and TRBJ1-1; D may be TRBD1 (6 bases). The V gene's germline CDR1 is SGHDT and CDR2 YYEEEE. V was pared by 6 bases and J by 0 bases, with 15 bases between. The CDR3 sequence is 15 residues long. In nucleotides, the CDR3 is TGTGCCAGCAACTGGGAGGGGGGGATGAACACTGAAGCTTTCTTT. Amino acids: CASNWEGGMNTEAFF.

This chain connects TRBV5-1 to TRBJ1-4; tentative D call: TRBD1 (6 bases). The CDR3 consists of 17 residues. Germline lookup yields CDR1 SGHRS and CDR2 YFSETQ. With 4 bases removed from V and 2 bases from J, the gap between germline ends came to 18 bases. The CDR3 nucleotides are TGCGCCAGCAGCGGTAGGACAGATCCTTTTACTAATGAAAAACTGTTTTTT. Protein: CASSGRTDPFTNEKLFF.

The genes are TRBV27 and TRBJ2-4; no definite D call. Trimming took 8 bases from V and 5 from J, leaving 13 bases between them. This CDR3 spans 13 amino acids. Germline assignment: CDR1 MNHEY and CDR2 SMNVEV (reference sequence). CDR3: CASSLLTENIQYF. The CDR3 DNA reads TGTGCCAGCTCCTTGCTAACAGAAAACATTCAGTACTTC.

J is TRBJ2-5 and V is TRBV19; D might be TRBD2 (6 bases). With 6 bases removed from V and 5 bases from J, the gap between germline ends came to 13 bases. The germline gives CDR1 LNHDA, CDR2 SQIVND (reference sequence). This CDR3 has 13 residues. In DNA, the CDR3 is TGTGCCAGTAGCCAATTGGGACTGGAGACCCAGTACTTC. Translating gives CASSQLGLETQYF.

This chain joins TRBV5-4 and TRBJ1-1; 7 positions agree with TRBD1. CDR3 length: 15 residues. V shed 4 bases, J shed 1 base, and the junction held 7 bases outside the gene matches. Germline CDR1 and CDR2: SGHNT and YYREEE (reference sequence). The CDR3 DNA follows: TGTGCCAGCAGCCCCGGACAGGTCCCGAACACTGAAGCTTTCTTT. Translated: CASSPGQVPNTEAFF.

The chain carries TRBV4-1 and TRBJ2-2; the match to TRBD2 covers 8 bases. Germline assignment: CDR1 MGHRA and CDR2 YSYEKL. Trimming removed 1 base from V and 7 bases from J; junction bases left unmatched: 8. This CDR3 contains 16 residues. The CDR3 region has the DNA TGCGCCAGCAGCCAAGCCGGCGGGGGGCCGCTCGGGGAGCTGTTTTTT. Protein product: CASSQAGGGPLGELFF.